Listed below are T cell receptor beta chains from one sample, sequenced in a study of T cells in localized non-small cell lung cancer. This table comes from immunoSEQ multiplex PCR, and its TCRdb copy is limited to in-frame clones, with some not included. The table records 20,000 to 25,000 clones, approximately 86% of them present only once. Sequencing was performed on PBMCs, taken before any cancer treatment. Source of these receptors: a man between 40 and 69 years old with stage II squamous cell lung carcinoma. Both conserved end residues are part of each CDR3. Each record gives: J gene, clone size, V gene, D gene, CDR3 protein, CDR3 DNA. A D gene is named only where the DNA matches it firmly. Size tells how often a clone was seen (once, few, many) or the class of an expanded clone, and some rows leave it out.

J gene: TRBJ2-1
clone size: NA
V gene: TRBV2
D gene: TRBD2
CDR3 protein: CASRATRGGYEQFF
CDR3 DNA: TGTGCCAGCAGGGCGACACGGGGGGGATATGAGCAGTTCTTC

J gene: TRBJ1-1
clone size: NA
V gene: TRBV19
D gene: NA
CDR3 protein: CASSILGTEAFF
CDR3 DNA: TGTGCCAGTAGTATCTTAGGAACTGAAGCTTTCTTT

J gene: TRBJ1-2
clone size: NA
V gene: TRBV4-2
D gene: NA
CDR3 protein: CASSQSQGDLLFNYGYTF
CDR3 DNA: TGTGCCAGCAGCCAGTCACAAGGAGACTTGCTCTTCAACTATGGCTACACCTTC

J gene: TRBJ2-7
clone size: NA
V gene: TRBV9
D gene: NA
CDR3 protein: CASSASDRYEQYF
CDR3 DNA: TGTGCCAGCAGCGCCTCGGACCGTTACGAGCAGTACTTC

J gene: TRBJ1-1
clone size: NA
V gene: TRBV5-4
D gene: NA
CDR3 protein: CASSFPGVANTEAFF
CDR3 DNA: TGTGCCAGCAGCTTTCCAGGGGTTGCGAACACTGAAGCTTTCTTT

J gene: TRBJ2-1
clone size: NA
V gene: TRBV5-5
D gene: TRBD2
CDR3 protein: CASSLGLAGDNEQFF
CDR3 DNA: TGTGCCAGCAGCTTGGGGCTAGCGGGGGACAATGAGCAGTTCTTC

J gene: TRBJ1-2
clone size: NA
V gene: TRBV9
D gene: TRBD1
CDR3 protein: CASSPMGQRYGYTF
CDR3 DNA: TGTGCCAGCAGCCCCATGGGACAGAGATATGGCTACACCTTC

J gene: TRBJ2-5
clone size: few
V gene: TRBV7-9
D gene: TRBD2
CDR3 protein: CASSPPGGGSFGETQYF
CDR3 DNA: TGTGCCAGCAGCCCACCTGGCGGGGGATCTTTTGGGGAGACCCAGTACTTC

J gene: TRBJ1-1
clone size: NA
V gene: TRBV15
D gene: NA
CDR3 protein: CATSIGANTEAFF
CDR3 DNA: TGTGCCACCAGCATTGGTGCGAACACTGAAGCTTTCTTT

J gene: TRBJ1-1
clone size: NA
V gene: TRBV6-1
D gene: TRBD1
CDR3 protein: CASRPGQGITEAFF
CDR3 DNA: TGTGCCAGCAGACCGGGACAGGGGATCACTGAAGCTTTCTTT

J gene: TRBJ2-7
clone size: NA
V gene: TRBV7-8
D gene: NA
CDR3 protein: CASSPLGGGSYEQYF
CDR3 DNA: TGTGCCAGCAGCCCCCTGGGGGGTGGGTCCTACGAGCAGTACTTC

J gene: TRBJ1-1
clone size: NA
V gene: TRBV19
D gene: TRBD1
CDR3 protein: CASSPGQGPREAFF
CDR3 DNA: TGTGCCAGTAGTCCGGGACAGGGGCCTAGAGAAGCTTTCTTT

J gene: TRBJ2-5
clone size: NA
V gene: TRBV9
D gene: NA
CDR3 protein: CASSVFGGTQYF
CDR3 DNA: TGTGCCAGCAGCGTTTTTGGGGGCACCCAGTACTTC

J gene: TRBJ1-3
clone size: NA
V gene: TRBV19
D gene: NA
CDR3 protein: CASSTTLSSGNTIYF
CDR3 DNA: TGTGCCAGTAGTACGACACTAAGCTCTGGAAACACCATATATTTT

J gene: TRBJ2-7
clone size: NA
V gene: TRBV27
D gene: TRBD2
CDR3 protein: CASKDGTSGYEQYF
CDR3 DNA: TGTGCCAGCAAAGACGGGACTAGCGGCTACGAGCAGTACTTC

J gene: TRBJ2-1
clone size: NA
V gene: TRBV9
D gene: NA
CDR3 protein: CASSEGPSSYNEQFF
CDR3 DNA: TGTGCCAGCAGCGAGGGCCCGAGCTCCTACAATGAGCAGTTCTTC

J gene: TRBJ1-2
clone size: NA
V gene: TRBV6-6
D gene: NA
CDR3 protein: CASRETGASNYGYTF
CDR3 DNA: TGTGCCAGCAGGGAGACAGGCGCCTCTAACTATGGCTACACCTTC

J gene: TRBJ2-1
clone size: NA
V gene: TRBV10-2
D gene: NA
CDR3 protein: CASSEGFYNEQFF
CDR3 DNA: TGCGCCAGCAGTGAGGGGTTCTACAATGAGCAGTTCTTC

J gene: TRBJ2-7
clone size: NA
V gene: TRBV2
D gene: NA
CDR3 protein: CASSLGVADPRTERF
CDR3 DNA: TGTGCCAGCAGTCTGGGCGTGGCGGACCCTAGGACCGAACGTTTC

J gene: TRBJ2-5
clone size: NA
V gene: TRBV5-6
D gene: NA
CDR3 protein: CASSLTPPGAQYF
CDR3 DNA: TGTGCCAGCAGCTTGACTCCGCCGGGGGCCCAGTACTTC

J gene: TRBJ1-5
clone size: NA
V gene: TRBV19
D gene: NA
CDR3 protein: CASSRQNNQPQHF
CDR3 DNA: TGTGCCAGTAGTCGACAGAACAATCAGCCCCAGCATTTT

J gene: TRBJ2-7
clone size: NA
V gene: TRBV10-3
D gene: TRBD2
CDR3 protein: CATGGLARPREQYF
CDR3 DNA: TGTGCCACCGGGGGACTAGCGAGACCGCGGGAGCAGTACTTC

J gene: TRBJ1-5
clone size: NA
V gene: TRBV19
D gene: TRBD1
CDR3 protein: CASSSDREYQPQHF
CDR3 DNA: TGTGCCAGTAGTTCCGACAGGGAGTATCAGCCCCAGCATTTT

J gene: TRBJ2-1
clone size: few
V gene: TRBV29-1
D gene: TRBD1
CDR3 protein: CSLRQGSYNEQFF
CDR3 DNA: TGCAGCCTTCGACAGGGATCCTACAATGAGCAGTTCTTC

J gene: TRBJ1-2
clone size: NA
V gene: TRBV30
D gene: NA
CDR3 protein: CAWEKGYGYTF
CDR3 DNA: TGTGCCTGGGAAAAGGGCTATGGCTACACCTTC

J gene: TRBJ1-2
clone size: NA
V gene: TRBV7-2
D gene: TRBD1
CDR3 protein: CASSFDRVSGYTF
CDR3 DNA: TGTGCCAGCAGCTTTGACAGGGTTAGTGGCTACACCTTC

J gene: TRBJ1-1
clone size: once
V gene: TRBV5-1
D gene: NA
CDR3 protein: CASSSAWTEKAFF
CDR3 DNA: TGCGCCAGCAGCTCGGCTTGGACGGAGAAAGCTTTCTTT

J gene: TRBJ2-1
clone size: NA
V gene: TRBV7-6
D gene: NA
CDR3 protein: CASSPPGNEQFF
CDR3 DNA: TGTGCCAGCAGCCCTCCCGGGAATGAGCAGTTCTTC

J gene: TRBJ2-3
clone size: NA
V gene: TRBV9
D gene: NA
CDR3 protein: CASSVGRGRGTDTQYF
CDR3 DNA: TGTGCCAGCAGCGTAGGTAGGGGCAGGGGCACAGATACGCAGTATTTT

J gene: TRBJ2-3
clone size: NA
V gene: TRBV13
D gene: TRBD1
CDR3 protein: CASSMDRGVTDTQYF
CDR3 DNA: TGTGCCAGCAGCATGGACAGGGGGGTCACAGATACGCAGTATTTT

J gene: TRBJ2-1
clone size: few
V gene: TRBV6-1
D gene: TRBD2
CDR3 protein: CASLDGGGTRQFF
CDR3 DNA: TGTGCCAGCCTCGATGGGGGGGGGACTAGACAGTTCTTC

J gene: TRBJ1-5
clone size: NA
V gene: TRBV27
D gene: NA
CDR3 protein: CASSLSGRGSNQPQHF
CDR3 DNA: TGTGCCAGCAGTTTATCTGGCAGGGGCAGCAATCAGCCCCAGCATTTT

J gene: TRBJ2-1
clone size: NA
V gene: TRBV11-2
D gene: NA
CDR3 protein: CASSPLRVADRTEYNEQFF
CDR3 DNA: TGTGCCAGCAGCCCTTTGAGGGTGGCAGATCGAACGGAGTACAATGAGCAGTTCTTC

J gene: TRBJ2-1
clone size: NA
V gene: TRBV18
D gene: TRBD2
CDR3 protein: CASSSSDYGGRGWNEQFF
CDR3 DNA: TGTGCCAGCTCATCCTCCGACTATGGAGGGAGGGGATGGAATGAGCAGTTCTTC

J gene: TRBJ1-6
clone size: NA
V gene: TRBV7-9
D gene: TRBD1
CDR3 protein: CASSRDRGHVYNSPLHF
CDR3 DNA: TGTGCCAGCAGCCGGGACAGGGGGCACGTCTATAATTCACCCCTCCACTTT

J gene: TRBJ1-6
clone size: NA
V gene: TRBV6-6
D gene: TRBD1
CDR3 protein: CATSKTGTGSPLHF
CDR3 DNA: TGTGCCACCTCAAAGACAGGGACGGGCTCACCCCTCCACTTT

J gene: TRBJ2-1
clone size: once
V gene: TRBV9
D gene: NA
CDR3 protein: CASSAAYNEQFF
CDR3 DNA: TGTGCCAGCAGCGCGGCTTACAATGAGCAGTTCTTC

J gene: TRBJ2-7
clone size: NA
V gene: TRBV18
D gene: TRBD2
CDR3 protein: CASSRGGYEQYF
CDR3 DNA: TGTGCCAGCTCGCGCGGGGGTTACGAGCAGTACTTC

J gene: TRBJ1-2
clone size: NA
V gene: TRBV5-6
D gene: NA
CDR3 protein: CASSAQGDYGYTF
CDR3 DNA: TGTGCCAGCAGTGCTCAGGGTGACTATGGCTACACCTTC

J gene: TRBJ1-5
clone size: NA
V gene: TRBV28
D gene: NA
CDR3 protein: CASSFPEVGAQHF
CDR3 DNA: TGTGCCAGCAGTTTTCCAGAAGTGGGTGCCCAGCATTTT

J gene: TRBJ1-1
clone size: NA
V gene: TRBV15
D gene: NA
CDR3 protein: CATSKFLTGKNTEAFF
CDR3 DNA: TGTGCCACCAGCAAGTTTCTCACAGGGAAGAACACTGAAGCTTTCTTT

J gene: TRBJ2-2
clone size: NA
V gene: TRBV4-3
D gene: TRBD2
CDR3 protein: CASSQNGGGAGGGELFF
CDR3 DNA: TGCGCCAGCAGCCAAAACGGCGGGGGGGCCGGTGGCGGGGAGCTGTTTTTT

J gene: TRBJ2-7
clone size: NA
V gene: TRBV27
D gene: NA
CDR3 protein: CASSSGLKSYEQYF
CDR3 DNA: TGTGCCAGCAGTTCCGGACTAAAATCCTACGAGCAGTACTTC

J gene: TRBJ1-2
clone size: NA
V gene: TRBV30
D gene: NA
CDR3 protein: CAWSVPQGTYTF
CDR3 DNA: TGTGCCTGGAGTGTACCGCAGGGGACATACACCTTC

J gene: TRBJ1-3
clone size: NA
V gene: TRBV6-1
D gene: NA
CDR3 protein: CASSEYQSSGNTIYF
CDR3 DNA: TGTGCCAGCAGTGAATATCAGAGCTCTGGAAACACCATATATTTT

J gene: TRBJ2-5
clone size: once
V gene: TRBV6-5
D gene: NA
CDR3 protein: CAIGEPRETQYF
CDR3 DNA: TGTGCCATCGGGGAGCCCCGGGAGACCCAGTACTTC

J gene: TRBJ2-3
clone size: NA
V gene: TRBV5-1
D gene: NA
CDR3 protein: CASSFSQQAQYF
CDR3 DNA: TGCGCCAGCAGCTTTAGCCAACAGGCGCAGTATTTT

J gene: TRBJ2-7
clone size: once
V gene: TRBV10-3
D gene: TRBD1
CDR3 protein: CAISEWQGDNEQYF
CDR3 DNA: TGTGCCATCAGTGAGTGGCAGGGGGACAATGAGCAGTACTTC

J gene: TRBJ1-3
clone size: medium-sized
V gene: TRBV9
D gene: NA
CDR3 protein: CASSKSSYPSSGNTIYF
CDR3 DNA: TGTGCCAGCAGCAAAAGCAGCTACCCCTCCTCTGGAAACACCATATATTTT

J gene: TRBJ2-1
clone size: NA
V gene: TRBV7-2
D gene: NA
CDR3 protein: CASSFRDTPGGEQFF
CDR3 DNA: TGTGCCAGCAGCTTCCGGGACACCCCAGGAGGTGAGCAGTTCTTC

J gene: TRBJ1-5
clone size: few
V gene: TRBV5-4
D gene: NA
CDR3 protein: CASSLAAHQYNSNQPQHF
CDR3 DNA: TGTGCCAGCAGCTTGGCGGCACATCAATATAATAGCAATCAGCCCCAGCATTTT

J gene: TRBJ2-1
clone size: once
V gene: TRBV5-4
D gene: NA
CDR3 protein: CASSLGGAYNEQFF
CDR3 DNA: TGTGCCAGCAGCTTGGGGGGAGCCTACAATGAGCAGTTCTTC

J gene: TRBJ1-1
clone size: medium-sized
V gene: TRBV28
D gene: TRBD1
CDR3 protein: CASSRDSTNTEAFF
CDR3 DNA: TGTGCCAGCAGTAGGGACAGTACGAACACTGAAGCTTTCTTT

J gene: TRBJ2-7
clone size: NA
V gene: TRBV27
D gene: TRBD2
CDR3 protein: CASSGGLHEQYF
CDR3 DNA: TGTGCCAGCAGCGGGGGACTACACGAGCAGTACTTC

J gene: TRBJ1-1
clone size: NA
V gene: TRBV28
D gene: NA
CDR3 protein: CASSLRRGSITEAFF
CDR3 DNA: TGTGCCAGCAGTTTGCGGAGGGGGAGCATCACTGAAGCTTTCTTT

J gene: TRBJ2-5
clone size: once
V gene: TRBV5-6
D gene: NA
CDR3 protein: CASSPGFLETQYF
CDR3 DNA: TGTGCCAGCAGCCCAGGGTTTTTGGAGACCCAGTACTTC

J gene: TRBJ1-1
clone size: NA
V gene: TRBV2
D gene: TRBD1
CDR3 protein: CASSGTGGTTEAFF
CDR3 DNA: TGTGCCAGCAGTGGGACAGGGGGCACCACTGAAGCTTTCTTT

J gene: TRBJ2-1
clone size: NA
V gene: TRBV7-2
D gene: NA
CDR3 protein: CASSLGAANEQFF
CDR3 DNA: TGTGCCAGCTCTCTGGGGGCGGCGAATGAGCAGTTCTTC

J gene: TRBJ2-3
clone size: NA
V gene: TRBV9
D gene: NA
CDR3 protein: CASSPFSGWAGTDTQYF
CDR3 DNA: TGTGCCAGCAGCCCATTTTCCGGCTGGGCGGGCACAGATACGCAGTATTTT

J gene: TRBJ2-7
clone size: NA
V gene: TRBV5-1
D gene: NA
CDR3 protein: CASSLASHEQYF
CDR3 DNA: TGCGCCAGCAGCTTGGCTAGCCACGAGCAGTACTTC